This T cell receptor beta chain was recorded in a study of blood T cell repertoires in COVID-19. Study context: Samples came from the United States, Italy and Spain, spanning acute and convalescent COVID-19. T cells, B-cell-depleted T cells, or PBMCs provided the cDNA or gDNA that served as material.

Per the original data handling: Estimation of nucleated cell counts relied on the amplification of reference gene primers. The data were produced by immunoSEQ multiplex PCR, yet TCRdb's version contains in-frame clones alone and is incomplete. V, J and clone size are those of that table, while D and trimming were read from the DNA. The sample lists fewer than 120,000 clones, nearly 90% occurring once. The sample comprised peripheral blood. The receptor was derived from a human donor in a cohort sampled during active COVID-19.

This CDR3 is CASSSRAGEETQYF. The CDR3 coding sequence is TGTGCCAGCAGCTCGAGAGCGGGAGAAGAGACCCAGTACTTC. The rearrangement joins TRBV7-9 to TRBJ2-5, with 8 nucleotides matching TRBD2. CDR3 length equals 14 residues. The V gene end was trimmed by 4 bases and the J gene end by 3 bases; junction bases not matched to a gene: 4. Looked up from germline, CDR1 is SEHNR and CDR2 is FQNEAQ (reference sequence). Variable domain in full (rest from reference TRBV7-9 and TRBJ2-5): DTGVSQNPRHKITKRGQNVTFRCDPISEHNRLYWYRQTLGQGPEFLTYFQNEAQLEKSRLLSDRFSAERPKGSFSTLEIQRTEQGDSAMYLCASSSRAGEETQYFGPGTRLLVL.